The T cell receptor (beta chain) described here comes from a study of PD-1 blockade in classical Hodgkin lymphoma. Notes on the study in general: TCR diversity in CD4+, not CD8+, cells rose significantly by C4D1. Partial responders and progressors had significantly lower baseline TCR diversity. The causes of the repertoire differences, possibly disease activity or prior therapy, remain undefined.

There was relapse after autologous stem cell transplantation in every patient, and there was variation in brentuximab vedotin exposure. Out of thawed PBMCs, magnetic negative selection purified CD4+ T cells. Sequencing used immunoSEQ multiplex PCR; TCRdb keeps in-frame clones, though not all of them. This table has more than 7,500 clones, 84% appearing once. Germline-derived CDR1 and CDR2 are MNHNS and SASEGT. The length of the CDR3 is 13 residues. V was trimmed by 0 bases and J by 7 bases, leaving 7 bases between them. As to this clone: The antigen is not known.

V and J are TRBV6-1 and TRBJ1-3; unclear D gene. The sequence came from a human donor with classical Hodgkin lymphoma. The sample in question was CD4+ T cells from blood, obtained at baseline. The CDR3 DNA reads TGTGCCAGCAGTGAAGCCCCCCCCAACACCATATATTTT. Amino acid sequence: CASSEAPPNTIYF.